This TCR beta chain is from a study of CD8+ T cells in alopecia areata. Overall study context: A regimen of oral tofacitinib, 5 to 10 mg twice daily, was given to treated patients.

CDR1 is SNHLY and CDR2 is FYNNEI in the germline V gene. V lost 6 bases and J lost 3, with 13 bases in between. This CDR3 comprises 14 residues. From alopecia areata patients, lesional scalp punch biopsies and peripheral blood were collected. After isolation, RNA underwent reverse transcription to generate cDNA as the sequencing template. The assay was immunoSEQ multiplex PCR, and TCRdb's table has in-frame clones only and misses some. The sample shows 11,000 or so clones, over 60% of them seen only once. For this clone: The antigen remains unidentified.

Study results and caveats: Normal scalp showed lower clonality than lesional scalp, especially alopecia totalis/universalis. The study found TCR sharing across patients less clear than in mice, possibly for HLA reasons.

The specimen sequenced was skin. This chain connects TRBV2 to TRBJ2-3, with D perhaps assigned TRBD1 or TRBD2 (5 bases each). The receptor was isolated from a human donor with alopecia areata. The DNA for the CDR3 is TGTGCCAGCAGCTCAGGGTGGGGGACAGATACGCAGTATTTT. Protein sequence: CASSSGWGTDTQYF.